This TCR beta chain emerged from a study of Ad26.COV2.S vaccination and SARS-CoV-2 variants. Overall study: It was the COV1001 Ad26.COV2.S trial arm that included the donor.

Treatment specified: over 15 received Ad26.COV2.S at low or high dose, single or two shots; 5 received placebo; per-sample allocation not given. Day 63 after the first vaccine or placebo injection was the time point for sampling. TCRdb's table, derived via immunoSEQ multiplex PCR, lists solely in-frame clones and lacks some. The top ten clones hold around 13% of a sample with roughly 510,000 clones, around 88% of them seen once. V lost 2 bases and J lost 6, with 16 bases in between. The CDR3 spans 15 residues. Germline V gene lookup returns CDR1 MNHEY and CDR2 SMNVEV (reference sequence). This sample comprised peripheral blood, obtained in a trial of Ad26.COV2.S vaccine versus placebo. The genes are TRBV27 and TRBJ1-1, with D tentatively TRBD1 (5 bases). The origin of this receptor is a person between 18 and 65 years old who received the Ad26.COV2.S COVID-19 vaccine or a placebo. This chain's CDR3 is CASSLKRAGKAEAFF. The CDR3 DNA follows: TGTGCCAGCAGTTTAAAAAGGGCAGGGAAGGCTGAAGCTTTCTTT.